The source of this T cell receptor beta chain is a study of cytomegalovirus exposure and HLA in healthy donors. Notes on this clone: The junction departs from germline at one end; a sequencing error may be responsible.

This CDR3 region has 13 residues. Germline values: CDR1 SEHNR, CDR2 FQNEAQ (reference sequence). Researchers ran the PCR with 60 Vbeta and 13 Jbeta primers. Profiled with immunoSEQ multiplex PCR; TCRdb holds only in-frame clones, not every one. This sample has roughly 150,000 clones, with roughly four fifths found just once. Sequencing was done on a sample of PBMCs. This TCR came from a middle-aged man in good health and CMV-seropositive. The V call is TRBV7-9, the J call TRBJ2-5, with a weak D call TRBD2 (5 bases). The chain's CDR3 is CSSSLLPGETQYF. The CDR3 coding sequence is TGTTCCAGCAGCTTACTTCCGGGGGAGACCCAGTACTTC.